What follows describes a single T cell receptor (beta chain). Antigen specificity is unknown. TCRdb's copy holds only in-frame clones and misses some; the assay was immunoSEQ multiplex PCR. The table has approximately 110,000 clones, 90% to 95% seen once; the top ten hold 3.5% to 4%. The sample comes from a study of brain T cells in children with intractable seizures. Overall study results and limits: Absence of clones before surgery may stem from lower sequencing depth. HCMV serostatus was not known, and viral specificity came from CDR3 similarity only.

Surgery cases with the highest brain T cell transcript signatures were chosen for sequencing. Patients received at least one anti-epileptic drug before surgery. Trimming took 3 bases from V and 8 from J, leaving 4 bases between them. The germline gives CDR1 MNHNS, CDR2 SASEGT. The length of the CDR3 is 10 residues. The sample was peripheral blood, taken at surgery. V is TRBV6-1 and J is TRBJ1-1; D remains unclear. This receptor was identified in a boy younger than two with hemimegalencephaly and intractable seizures. CDR3 coding DNA: TGTGCCAGCAGTGATGGGGAAGCTTTCTTT. It is translated as CASSDGEAFF.